This TCR beta chain was profiled in a study of CD8+CD57+ T cells in acquired aplastic anemia. It was genomic DNA that served as the template for profiling TCR beta VDJ and CDR3. TCRdb re-derived calls from the reads in MiXCR, one entry per CDR3 protein. The sample records hundreds of thousands of distinct CDR3 sequences, about 44% being singletons. This clonotype was picked up one time. Antigen specificity is unknown. Selection for sequencing was limited to patients who had shown CD8+CD57+ cell expansion by flow cytometry. Germline lookup yields CDR1 SEHNR and CDR2 FQNEAQ (reference sequence). The CDR3 spans 13 residues. Trimming took off 5 bases at V and 8 bases at J, with 15 bases between the two ends. Study-wide results and caveats: Between patients and controls, roughly 29 CD8+ CDR3 sequences were found in common. Any difference that existed in CD8+ Simpson's diversity between patients and controls was not significant.

Material for sequencing was sorted CD4+, CD8+, or CD8+CD57+ T cells (not recorded which) from PBMCs. The chain links TRBV7-9 to TRBJ1-2, with D tentatively TRBD1 (5 bases). This sequence was found in a human donor with aplastic anemia. The CDR3 coding sequence is TGTGCCAGCAGCAAGGACAAAGGGGAAGGCTACACCTTC. Protein: CASSKDKGEGYTF.